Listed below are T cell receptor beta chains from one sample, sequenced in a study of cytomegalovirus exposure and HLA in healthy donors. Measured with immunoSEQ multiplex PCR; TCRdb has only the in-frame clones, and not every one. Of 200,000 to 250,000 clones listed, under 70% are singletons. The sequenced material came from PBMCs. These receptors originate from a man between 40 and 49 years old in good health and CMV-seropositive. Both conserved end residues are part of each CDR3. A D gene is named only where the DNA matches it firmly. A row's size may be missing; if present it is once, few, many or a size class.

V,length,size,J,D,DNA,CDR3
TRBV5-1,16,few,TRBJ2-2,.,TGCGCCAGCAGCTTGGAAGGGGTTGTGGACACCGGGGAGCTGTTTTTT,CASSLEGVVDTGELFF
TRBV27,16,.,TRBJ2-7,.,TGTGCCAGCAGTTTGACTTCCGGGACACAGAGCTACGAGCAGTACTTC,CASSLTSGTQSYEQYF
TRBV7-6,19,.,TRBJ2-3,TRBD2,TGTGCCAGCAGCCGCACATCTCTAGCGGGGGGCACTAGCACAGATACGCAGTATTTT,CASSRTSLAGGTSTDTQYF
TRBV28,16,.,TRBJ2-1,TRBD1,TGTGCCAGCAGCTCGCCCGGGACAGGGAGACACAATGAGCAGTTCTTC,CASSSPGTGRHNEQFF
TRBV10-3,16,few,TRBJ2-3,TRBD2,TGTGCCATCAGTGAGGGTGCGGGGGGGCGCACAGATACGCAGTATTTT,CAISEGAGGRTDTQYF
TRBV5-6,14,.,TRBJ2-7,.,TGTGCCAGCAGCCTCCGGGACAAGCACTACGAGCAGTACTTC,CASSLRDKHYEQYF
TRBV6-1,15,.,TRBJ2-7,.,TGTGCCAGCAGTCCCTTGGAGGCCCTGGACTACGAGCAGTACTTC,CASSPLEALDYEQYF
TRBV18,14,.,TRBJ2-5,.,TGTGCCAGCTCACCACCGACAGCGAAAGAGACCCAGTACTTC,CASSPPTAKETQYF
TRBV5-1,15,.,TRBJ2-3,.,TGCGCCAGCAGCTTGACCAGGAGGGGCACAGATACGCAGTATTTT,CASSLTRRGTDTQYF
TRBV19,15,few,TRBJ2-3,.,TGTGCCAGTAGTATCGCAAGGGGCCCCACAGATACGCAGTATTTT,CASSIARGPTDTQYF
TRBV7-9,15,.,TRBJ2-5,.,TGTGCCAGCAGCTTAGTTGCGGGGGCCCAAGAGACCCAGTACTTC,CASSLVAGAQETQYF
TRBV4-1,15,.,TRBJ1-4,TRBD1,TGCGCCAGCAGCCAAGAGGGGACAGGGGCTGAAAAACTGTTTTTT,CASSQEGTGAEKLFF
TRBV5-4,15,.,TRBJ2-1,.,TGTGCCAGCAGCTTGGGCCCCACAGGGTCCAATGAGCAGTTCTTC,CASSLGPTGSNEQFF
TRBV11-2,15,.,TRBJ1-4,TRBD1,TGTGCCAGCAGCTCCTGGGACAGGGTTAATGAAAAACTGTTTTTT,CASSSWDRVNEKLFF
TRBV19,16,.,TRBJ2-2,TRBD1,TGTGCCAGTAGTGCCCACGGGACAGGGGGCTCCGGGGAGCTGTTTTTT,CASSAHGTGGSGELFF
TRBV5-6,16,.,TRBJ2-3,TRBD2,TGTGCCAGCAGCTCAACTAGCGGGGATTACACAGATACGCAGTATTTT,CASSSTSGDYTDTQYF
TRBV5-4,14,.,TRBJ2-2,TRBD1,TGTGCCAGCCGACCGGACAGGGGCACCGGGGAGCTGTTTTTT,CASRPDRGTGELFF
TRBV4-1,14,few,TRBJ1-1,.,TGCGCCAGCAGCCAGCAGGGTTCTGTTCTTCAAGCTTTCTTT,CASSQQGSVLQAFF
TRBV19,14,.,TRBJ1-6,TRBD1,TGTGCCAGTAGATGGGGGACAGTGGGTTCACCCCTCCACTTT,CASRWGTVGSPLHF
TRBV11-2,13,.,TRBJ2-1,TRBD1,TGTGCCAGCCGGGGACAGGGGGGCAATGAGCAGTTCTTC,CASRGQGGNEQFF
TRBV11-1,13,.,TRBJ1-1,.,TGTGCCAGCAGCTTCAAGACAGGTATTGCTGCTTTCTTT,CASSFKTGIAAFF
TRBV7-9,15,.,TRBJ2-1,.,TGTGCCAGCAGCTTAACCTCTCTAGAGAGCAATGAGCAGTTCTTC,CASSLTSLESNEQFF
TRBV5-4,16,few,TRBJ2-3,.,TGTGCCAGCAGCTTGGGGGCAGGGAAAGGGACAGATACGCAGTATTTT,CASSLGAGKGTDTQYF
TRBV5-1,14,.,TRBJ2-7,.,TGCGCCAGCAGTAAAGGACAGAGCCCCTACGAGCAGTACTTC,CASSKGQSPYEQYF
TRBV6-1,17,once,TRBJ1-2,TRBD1,TGTGCCAGCAGTGCCCCGGGACAGGGGACGGGAAACTATGGCTACACCTTC,CASSAPGQGTGNYGYTF
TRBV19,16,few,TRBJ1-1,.,TGTGCCAGTAGTATAGCGGACAGAAACATGAACACTGAAGCTTTCTTT,CASSIADRNMNTEAFF
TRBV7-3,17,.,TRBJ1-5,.,TGTGCCAGCAGCTACGGCTTTGAGGGGGATAGCAATCAGCCCCAGCATTTT,CASSYGFEGDSNQPQHF
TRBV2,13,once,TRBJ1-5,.,TGTGCCAGCACCTGGGCTCAAATTCAGCCCCAGCATTTT,CASTWAQIQPQHF
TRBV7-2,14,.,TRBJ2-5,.,TGTGCCAGCAGCTTAGCGCTACAGCAAGAGACCCAGTACTTC,CASSLALQQETQYF
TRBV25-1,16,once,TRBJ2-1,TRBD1,TGTGCCAGCAGTGCCCGGACAGGAGGAGGCTTAGATGAGCAGTTCTTC,CASSARTGGGLDEQFF
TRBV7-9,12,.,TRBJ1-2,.,TGTGCCAGCAGCTTAGCAGGACTTGACTACACCTTC,CASSLAGLDYTF
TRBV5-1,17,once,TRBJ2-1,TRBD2,TGCGCCAGCCGTCCCTCTGGCGGGGGGGCCAACTACAATGAGCAGTTCTTC,CASRPSGGGANYNEQFF
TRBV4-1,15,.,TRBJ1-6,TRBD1,TGCGCCAGCAGGCGACAGGGGGCTGATAATTCACCCCTCCACTTT,CASRRQGADNSPLHF
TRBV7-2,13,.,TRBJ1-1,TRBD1,TGTGCCAGCAGCTTAGCAGGACAGGGGGCCGCTTTCTTT,CASSLAGQGAAFF
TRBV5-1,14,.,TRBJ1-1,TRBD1,TGCGCCAGCAGCCCAGGGGGGATGAACACTGAAGCTTTCTTT,CASSPGGMNTEAFF
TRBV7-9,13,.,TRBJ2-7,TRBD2,TGTGCCAGCAGGCCGGGGGGTACCCACGAGCAGTACTTC,CASRPGGTHEQYF
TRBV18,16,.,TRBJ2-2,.,TGTGCCAGCTCACCTTTCGGAGGGACCAACACCGGGGAGCTGTTTTTT,CASSPFGGTNTGELFF
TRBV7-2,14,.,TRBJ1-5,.,TGTGCCAGCAGCCAGGGAGGTAGCAATCAGCCCCAGCATTTT,CASSQGGSNQPQHF
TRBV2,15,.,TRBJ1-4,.,TGTGCCAGCAGGACCACAGATGGGGCCGGTGAAAAACTGTTTTTT,CASRTTDGAGEKLFF
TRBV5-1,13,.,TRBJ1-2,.,TGCGCCAGCAGAACAGGCCTTCACTATGGCTACACCTTC,CASRTGLHYGYTF
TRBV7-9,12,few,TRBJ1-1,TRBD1,TGTTCCAGCTTGGGGGGACAGGGGGTGTCTTTCTTT,CSSLGGQGVSFF
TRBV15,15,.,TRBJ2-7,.,TGTGCCACCAGCAGAGTTTTACCGAAGCCCTACGAGCAGTACTTC,CATSRVLPKPYEQYF